The sequence of this TCR beta chain was determined in a study of blood T cell repertoires in COVID-19. Study overall: There were acute and convalescent COVID-19 samples, and they came from the United States, Italy and Spain. Sample material is recorded as cDNA or gDNA derived from T cells, B-cell-depleted T cells, or PBMCs.

The V gene end was trimmed by 5 bases and the J gene end by 5 bases; junction bases not matched to a gene: 7. Germline values: CDR1 SEHNR, CDR2 FQNEAQ (reference sequence). The CDR3 runs to 14 residues. How the authors handled the data: Quantification of nucleated cells was approximated via reference gene primer amplification. Generated by immunoSEQ multiplex PCR, the TCRdb table keeps only in-frame clones and is missing some. D and trimming come from the DNA, and the V and J calls and clone size come from that table. The data show about 160,000 clones, roughly 90% seen once. This rearrangement joins TRBV7-9 to TRBJ2-5; 8 bases agree with TRBD1. The sequence came from an older woman with active or convalescent COVID-19. Source material: peripheral blood. The CDR3 bases are TGTGCCAGCAGCATTCGGACAGGGAGTGAGACCCAGTACTTC. Amino acid sequence: CASSIRTGSETQYF.